The rows below give T cell receptor beta chains drawn from one sample of a study of preoperative IRX-2 immunotherapy in early breast cancer. Sequenced by immunoSEQ multiplex PCR; TCRdb stores in-frame clones only, minus some. Of around 88,000 clones in the sample, 86% are singletons; the top ten hold about 2%. Sample: tumor tissue, taken after IRX-2 immunotherapy. Receptor source: a human donor with breast cancer. CDR3s include the opening cysteine and the closing phenylalanine or tryptophan. The D gene is left open where the match is weak. Part of the rows lack a size; the others show once, few, many or a class for expanded clones.

v_call: TRBV19
j_call: TRBJ2-3
d_call: TRBD1
clone_size: .
cdr3_nt: TGTGCCAGTAGTGTCGACAGGGGCACCGGCACAGATACGCAGTATTTT
cdr3_aa: CASSVDRGTGTDTQYF

v_call: TRBV29-1
j_call: TRBJ2-3
d_call: TRBD1
clone_size: once
cdr3_nt: TGCAGCGTCAAGACAGGGCCGGCAGATACGCAGTATTTT
cdr3_aa: CSVKTGPADTQYF

v_call: TRBV6-8
j_call: TRBJ2-1
d_call: TRBD2
clone_size: .
cdr3_nt: TGTGCCAGCAGTTACGGGACTAGCGGTAACAATGAGCAGTTCTTC
cdr3_aa: CASSYGTSGNNEQFF

v_call: TRBV10-1
j_call: TRBJ2-7
d_call: .
clone_size: .
cdr3_nt: TGCGCCAGCAGTACCGGGTCACCCTTGGGGCAGTACTTC
cdr3_aa: CASSTGSPLGQYF

v_call: TRBV28
j_call: TRBJ1-1
d_call: .
clone_size: .
cdr3_nt: TGTGCCAGCAGTTTGGGCCTCCGGCGGGCTGAAGCTTTCTTT
cdr3_aa: CASSLGLRRAEAFF

v_call: TRBV30
j_call: TRBJ1-1
d_call: .
clone_size: .
cdr3_nt: TGTGCCTCAAAACCCGGGAATGCTGAAGCTTTCTTT
cdr3_aa: CASKPGNAEAFF

v_call: TRBV18
j_call: TRBJ2-2
d_call: TRBD1
clone_size: .
cdr3_nt: TGTGCCAGCTCCCAATTACAGGGGGCCGGGGAGCTGTTTTTT
cdr3_aa: CASSQLQGAGELFF

v_call: TRBV19
j_call: TRBJ2-5
d_call: TRBD1
clone_size: .
cdr3_nt: TGTGCCAGTAGTGCCGGACAGGGGGGACGAGAGACCCAGTACTTC
cdr3_aa: CASSAGQGGRETQYF

v_call: TRBV19
j_call: TRBJ2-1
d_call: .
clone_size: .
cdr3_nt: TGTGCCAGTAGGGGACTGGACATCGGAAGGTTCAATGAGCAGTTCTTC
cdr3_aa: CASRGLDIGRFNEQFF

v_call: TRBV5-1
j_call: TRBJ1-1
d_call: .
clone_size: .
cdr3_nt: TGCGCCAGCAGTTACGACCGGTCGGGCACTGAAGCTTTCTTT
cdr3_aa: CASSYDRSGTEAFF

v_call: TRBV14
j_call: TRBJ2-5
d_call: .
clone_size: .
cdr3_nt: TGTGCCAGCAGCCAGACCATAGCGGAAGGAAAAGAGACCCAGTACTTC
cdr3_aa: CASSQTIAEGKETQYF

v_call: TRBV4-1
j_call: TRBJ2-5
d_call: TRBD1
clone_size: .
cdr3_nt: TGCGCCAGCAGCCAATCGGGACAGCAAGAGACCCAGTACTTC
cdr3_aa: CASSQSGQQETQYF

v_call: TRBV6-8
j_call: TRBJ1-5
d_call: .
clone_size: .
cdr3_nt: TGTGCCAGCAGTTACTTGGGAGGGGATCAGCCCCAGCATTTT
cdr3_aa: CASSYLGGDQPQHF

v_call: TRBV19
j_call: TRBJ1-6
d_call: .
clone_size: .
cdr3_nt: TGTGCCAGTAGTATCGTGGCAGGGAATTATAATTCACCCCTCCACTTT
cdr3_aa: CASSIVAGNYNSPLHF